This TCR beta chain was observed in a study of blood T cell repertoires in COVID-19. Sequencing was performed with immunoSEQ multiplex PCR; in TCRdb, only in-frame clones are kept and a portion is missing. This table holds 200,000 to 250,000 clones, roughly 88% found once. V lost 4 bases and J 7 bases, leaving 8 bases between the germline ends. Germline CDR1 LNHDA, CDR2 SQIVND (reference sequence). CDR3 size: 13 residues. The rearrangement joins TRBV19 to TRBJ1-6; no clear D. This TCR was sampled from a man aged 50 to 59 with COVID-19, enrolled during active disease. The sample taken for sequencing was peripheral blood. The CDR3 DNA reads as TGTGCCAGTAGTACGACGGGGAATTCACCCCTCCACTTT. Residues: CASSTTGNSPLHF.